These 25 T cell receptor beta chains were sequenced from one sample in a study of CD8 T cells in ankylosing spondylitis. TCRdb analysed the 5' RACE reads with MiXCR anew, one entry per CDR3 protein. The sample contains roughly 240,000 distinct CDR3 sequences, approximately 8.4% of which appear only once. The sequenced sample was blood, either unsorted or a sorted T cell fraction (not recorded which). These receptors were obtained from a female donor with ankylosing spondylitis or in good health (not recorded which).

This clonotype was seen repeatedly, ten times or more. The rearrangement uses TRBV4-3 and TRBJ2-2; TRBD2 matches 10 bases. Germline V gene lookup returns CDR1 LGHNA and CDR2 YSLEER. The CDR3 covers 17 residues. Trimming took 2 bases from V and 5 from J; bases not matched to a gene: 8. The CDR3 DNA is TGCGCCAGCAGCCAACCGATAGCGGGAGGAAGGACCGGGGAGCTGTTTTTT. Its translation: CASSQPIAGGRTGELFF.

This clonotype was counted a few times. The V call is TRBV6-6, the J call TRBJ2-3; D remains unclear. The ends were cut back, 3 bases at V and 3 bases at J, with 7 bases in the middle. The CDR3 is 13 residues long. CDR1 and CDR2 from the germline V gene are MNHNY and SVGAGI (reference sequence). DNA of the CDR3: TGTGCCAGCAGTTATCCCGGGACAGATACGCAGTATTTT. This codes for CASSYPGTDTQYF.

This clonotype was detected many times. The rearrangement joins TRBV7-2 to TRBJ1-5, with D unresolved. Trimming pared 5 bases from V and 4 bases from J, leaving 6 bases between. CDR1 SGHTA and CDR2 FQGNSA come from the germline V gene. The CDR3 runs to 12 residues. CDR3 sequence: CASSRVNQPQHF. Written as DNA, the CDR3 is TGTGCCAGCAGCAGGGTTAATCAGCCCCAGCATTTT.

This clonotype has more than one count but fewer than ten. The gene calls are TRBV29-1 and TRBJ1-3; D not certain. V lost 3 bases to trimming and J lost 8 bases, with 8 bases between them. CDR3 length: 11 residues. Germline loops: CDR1 SQVTM, CDR2 ANQGSEA. CDR3 coding DNA: TGCAGCGTTGAGGGTTCTGACACCATATATTTT. Amino acids: CSVEGSDTIYF.

The V gene is TRBV25-1, the J gene TRBJ2-3, with D perhaps TRBD2 (5 bases). This CDR3 is built from 17 residues. Trimming cost V 2 bases and J 0 bases, with 15 bases left between them. From germline, CDR1 is MGHDK and CDR2 SYGVNS. The CDR3 DNA reads as TGTGCCAGCAGTGAAATGGGGAGCGGAGCTAGCACAGATACGCAGTATTTT. Translating it yields CASSEMGSGASTDTQYF.

This clonotype appeared many times. The rearrangement uses TRBV5-1 and TRBJ2-1, with a weak D call TRBD2 (5 bases). V lost 4 bases to trimming and J lost 8 bases, with 16 bases between them. The germline V gene encodes CDR1 SGHRS and CDR2 YFSETQ. This CDR3 has 14 residues. The CDR3 bases are TGCGCCAGCAGCCTGACTACCGGCGCGGATGAGCAGTTCTTC. It translates to CASSLTTGADEQFF.

This clonotype was seen many times. The rearrangement uses TRBV7-9 and TRBJ2-2, with D hard to call. The length of the CDR3 is 16 residues. V was clipped by 7 bases and J by 7 bases, with 22 bases between them. CDR1 SEHNR and CDR2 FQNEAQ come from the germline V gene (reference sequence). The CDR3 protein is CASTVVDLLNVGELFF. In DNA form, the CDR3 reads TGTGCCAGCACCGTCGTTGATCTCCTAAATGTCGGGGAGCTGTTTTTT.

The V call is TRBV30, the J call TRBJ1-2; D is undetermined. This CDR3 region has 14 residues. Deletions cut 0 bases from V and 6 bases from J, with 14 bases between. The germline V gene has CDR1 GTSNPN and CDR2 SVGIG (reference sequence). CDR3 in DNA: TGTGCCTGGAGTGTAGACCGCCTCGGGAATGGCTACACCTTC. Its protein is CAWSVDRLGNGYTF. Using reference TRBV30 and TRBJ1-2 for the parts outside the CDR3, the full variable domain is SQTIHQWPATLVQPVGSPLSLECTVEGTSNPNLYWYRQAAGRGLQLLFYSVGIGQISSEVPQNLSASRPQDRQFILSSKKLLLSDSGFYLCAWSVDRLGNGYTFGSGTRLTVV.

This clonotype was picked up many times. The CDR3 spells CSAGQGEQYF. Here the CDR3 DNA reads TGCAGCGCGGGACAGGGCGAGCAGTACTTC. The J gene is TRBJ2-7, the V gene TRBV29-1; 9 nucleotides match TRBD1. With V trimmed by 7 bases and J by 6 bases, 1 base remained unmatched. From germline, CDR1 is SQVTM and CDR2 ANQGSEA. This CDR3 is built from 10 residues.

This clonotype was recorded a few times. The rearrangement joins TRBV7-2 to TRBJ1-3; D gene unclear. The germline gives CDR1 SGHTA, CDR2 FQGNSA. There are 14 residues in the CDR3. Trimming cost V 5 bases and J 4 bases, with 12 bases left between them. The CDR3 DNA sequence: TGTGCCAGCAGCGTCACCCCGACAGGAAACACCATATATTTT. This encodes CASSVTPTGNTIYF.

In its sample, this clonotype was seen many times. It is unclear where the CDR3 begins or ends on the DNA, so no DNA is shown, and the CDR3 is as TCRdb lists it. J is TRBJ2-3 and V is TRBV12-3 or TRBV12-4. The CDR3 is made up of 12 amino acids, end residues included. CDR3 loop: CASSFLADTQYF.

This chain uses TRBV11-1 with TRBJ2-3; 12 bases fit TRBD2. The V gene's germline CDR1 is SGHAT and CDR2 FQDESV (reference sequence). This CDR3 region has 18 residues. The V segment lost 1 base and the J segment 5 bases; nucleotides outside the gene matches: 10. As DNA, the CDR3 is TGTGCCAGCAGCTTAGAACTGACTAGCGGGAGAAGGGAAGATACGCAGTATTTT. This translates into CASSLELTSGRREDTQYF.

This clonotype was detected ten times or more. The rearrangement links TRBV20-1 to TRBJ2-7, with D possibly matching TRBD1 (6 bases). Germline CDR1 and CDR2: DFQATT and SNEGSKA (reference sequence). Trimming left V 1 base short and J 5 bases short, with 15 bases between. The CDR3 is 14 amino acids. The CDR3 DNA reads TGCAGTGCTAGAGGGACAGTCCTTACTAACGAGCAGTACTTC. Translation gives CSARGTVLTNEQYF.

There are many counts of this clonotype. The CDR3 reads CASSGRRYTDTQYF. CDR3 bases: TGTGCCAGTAGCGGAAGGCGGTACACAGATACGCAGTATTTT. This chain links TRBV19 with TRBJ2-3; no reliable D call. CDR1 LNHDA and CDR2 SQIVND come from the germline V gene (reference sequence). This CDR3 contains 14 residues. V was trimmed by 6 bases and J by 2 bases, leaving 12 bases between them.

This clonotype was counted at least ten times. The rearrangement links TRBV12-3 or TRBV12-4 to TRBJ1-1; D uncertain. The germline V and J ends were trimmed by 5 bases and 0 bases, with 10 bases remaining between them. The CDR3 is 14 amino acids. CDR3 nucleotide sequence: TGTGCCAGCAGTCCGTGGGGTTTGAACACTGAAGCTTTCTTT. Translation: CASSPWGLNTEAFF.

This clonotype occurred a few times. The chain links TRBV27 to TRBJ1-1, with 8 bases fitting TRBD1. This CDR3 is 14 amino acids long. Trimming took 6 bases from V and 3 from J; bases not matched to a gene: 6. From germline, CDR1 is MNHEY and CDR2 SMNVEV (reference sequence). CDR3 residues: CASSPDRVDTEAFF. The CDR3 nucleotides are TGTGCCAGCAGCCCGGACAGGGTGGACACTGAAGCTTTCTTT.

This clonotype was seen ten or more times. This rearrangement joins TRBV20-1 to TRBJ2-5, with D possibly being TRBD1 (5 bases). Germline CDR1 DFQATT, CDR2 SNEGSKA (reference sequence). CDR3 length: 13 residues. With 8 bases removed from V and 4 bases from J, the gap between germline ends came to 17 bases. Here the CDR3 DNA reads TGCAGTACCTCCTGGTCTAGGGGAGAGACCCAGTACTTC. It yields the protein CSTSWSRGETQYF.

The table lists this clonotype with many counts. The chain recombines TRBV20-1 with TRBJ2-1; possible D gene TRBD2, 6 bases. Per the germline V gene, CDR1 is DFQATT and CDR2 is SNEGSKA (reference sequence). The V end was cut by 3 bases, the J end by 4 bases, with 16 bases between. The CDR3 extends over 15 amino acids. CDR3 nucleotides: TGCAGTGCTAGTGCGGCCGGGACTCCATACAATGAGCAGTTCTTC. Translating gives CSASAAGTPYNEQFF.

Ten or more counts support this clonotype. V usage is TRBV20-1 and J usage is TRBJ1-5; TRBD1 aligns across 7 bases. The germline CDR1 and CDR2 sequences are DFQATT and SNEGSKA (reference sequence). The CDR3 is made up of 12 amino acids. Trimming at V came to 5 bases and at J to 11 bases, leaving 9 bases not matched to a gene. In DNA, the CDR3 is TGCAGTGCTTCAGGGGGTTCAGCAGCCCAGCATTTT. Translated, it gives CSASGGSAAQHF.

The table lists this clonotype with many counts. V usage is TRBV5-1 and J usage is TRBJ2-1; weak D call: TRBD2 (5 bases). The CDR3 runs 13 residues. Germline V lookup: CDR1 SGHRS, CDR2 YFSETQ. V lost 5 bases and J 7 bases, leaving 13 bases between the germline ends. As DNA, the CDR3 is TGCGCCAGCAGACTAGTGAGTCAGAATGAGCAGTTCTTC. Encoded protein: CASRLVSQNEQFF.

This clonotype was seen ten or more times. This sequence joins TRBV7-9 and TRBJ2-1; D not certain. The CDR3 loop spans 12 amino acids. CDR1 is SEHNR and CDR2 is FQNEAQ in the germline V gene (reference sequence). The germline V and J ends were trimmed by 5 bases and 2 bases, with 4 bases remaining between them. CDR3: CASSPAYNEQFF. Written as DNA, the CDR3 is TGTGCCAGCAGCCCAGCCTACAATGAGCAGTTCTTC.

There are many counts of this clonotype. The rearrangement links TRBV5-1 to TRBJ2-6; the D gene is possibly TRBD1 (5 bases). The V gene lost 4 bases and the J gene lost 4 bases, with 12 bases spanning the gap. The CDR3 runs to 15 residues. The germline CDR1 and CDR2 sequences are SGHRS and YFSETQ. CDR3 coding DNA: TGCGCCAGCAGCCAGGGTGGGGCCGGGGCCAACGTCCTGACTTTC. This translates into CASSQGGAGANVLTF. The full variable domain, completed using reference TRBV5-1 and TRBJ2-6, is KAGVTQTPRYLIKTRGQQVTLSCSPISGHRSVSWYQQTPGQGLQFLFEYFSETQRNKGNFPGRFSGRQFSNSRSEMNVSTLELGDSALYLCASSQGGAGANVLTFGAGSRLTVL.

This clonotype was seen repeatedly, ten times or more. The genes are TRBV20-1 and TRBJ1-4, with D uncertain. Trimming removed 8 bases at V and 6 bases at J, with 7 bases between. CDR1 DFQATT and CDR2 SNEGSKA come from the germline V gene (reference sequence). This CDR3 has 10 residues. The CDR3 spells CSPDHEKLFF. The CDR3 DNA is TGCAGTCCCGATCATGAAAAACTGTTTTTT.

This clonotype has ten or more counts. The chain uses TRBV2 and TRBJ2-5; D is ambiguous. The CDR3 totals 13 residues. Germline lookup yields CDR1 SNHLY and CDR2 FYNNEI. Trimming removed 9 bases from V and 7 bases from J, with 18 bases in between. The CDR3 DNA reads as TGTGCCAGTGCCAGCTCCCCTGAAAGGACCCAGTACTTC. Translated, it gives CASASSPERTQYF.

A note on this clonotype: It may be a read error: a sequence one base away is much more abundant. J is TRBJ1-1 and V is TRBV6-1; D unresolved. The CDR3 is 13 residues long. The V end was cut by 5 bases, the J end by 10 bases, with 17 bases between. Germline V lookup: CDR1 MNHNS, CDR2 SASEGT. In DNA, the CDR3 is TGTGCCAGCAGTCCGATCCCGGCGGGCCTAGCTTTCTTT. Translation: CASSPIPAGLAFF.